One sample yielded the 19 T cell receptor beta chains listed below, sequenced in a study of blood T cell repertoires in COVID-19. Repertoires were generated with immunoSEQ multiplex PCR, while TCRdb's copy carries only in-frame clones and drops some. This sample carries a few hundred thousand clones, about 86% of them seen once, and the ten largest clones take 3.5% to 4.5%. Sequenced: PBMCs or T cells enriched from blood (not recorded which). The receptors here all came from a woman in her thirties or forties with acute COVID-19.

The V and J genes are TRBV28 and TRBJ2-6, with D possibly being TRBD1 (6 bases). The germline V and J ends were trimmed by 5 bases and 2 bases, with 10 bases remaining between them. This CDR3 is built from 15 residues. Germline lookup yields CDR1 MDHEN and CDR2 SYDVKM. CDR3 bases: TGTGCCAGCAGTCCTCCAGGGGCTGGGGCCAACGTCCTGACTTTC. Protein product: CASSPPGAGANVLTF. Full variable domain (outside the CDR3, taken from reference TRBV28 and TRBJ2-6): DVKVTQSSRYLVKRTGEKVFLECVQDMDHENMFWYRQDPGLGLRLIYFSYDVKMKEKGDIPEGYSVSREKKERFSLILESASTNQTSMYLCASSPPGAGANVLTFGAGSRLTVL.

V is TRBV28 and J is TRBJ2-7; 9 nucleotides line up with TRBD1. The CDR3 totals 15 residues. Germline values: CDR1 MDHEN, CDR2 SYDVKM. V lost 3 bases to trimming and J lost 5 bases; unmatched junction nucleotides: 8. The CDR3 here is CASSFSTGGPHEQYF. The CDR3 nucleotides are TGTGCCAGCAGTTTCTCGACAGGGGGACCCCACGAGCAGTACTTC. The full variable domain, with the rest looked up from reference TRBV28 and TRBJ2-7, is DVKVTQSSRYLVKRTGEKVFLECVQDMDHENMFWYRQDPGLGLRLIYFSYDVKMKEKGDIPEGYSVSREKKERFSLILESASTNQTSMYLCASSFSTGGPHEQYFGPGTRLTVT.

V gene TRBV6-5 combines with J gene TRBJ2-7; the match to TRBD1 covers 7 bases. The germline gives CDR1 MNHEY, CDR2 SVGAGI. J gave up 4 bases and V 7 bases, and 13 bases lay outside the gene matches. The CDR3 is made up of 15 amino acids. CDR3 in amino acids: CASKQPGQDLYEQYF. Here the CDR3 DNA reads TGTGCCAGCAAACAACCCGGACAGGACCTATACGAGCAGTACTTC.

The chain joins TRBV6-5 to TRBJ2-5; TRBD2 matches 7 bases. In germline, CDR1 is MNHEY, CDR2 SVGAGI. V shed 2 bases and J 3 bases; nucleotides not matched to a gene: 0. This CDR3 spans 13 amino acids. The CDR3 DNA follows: TGTGCCAGCAGTTACGGGACTAAAGAGACCCAGTACTTC. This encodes CASSYGTKETQYF.

The CDR3 spells CASSPGFNQPQHF. CDR3 nucleotides: TGTGCCAGCAGTCCGGGTTTCAATCAGCCCCAGCATTTT. The V call is TRBV28, the J call TRBJ1-5; D ambiguous. V lost 5 bases and J 3 bases, leaving 8 bases between the germline ends. Germline V CDR1 and CDR2: MDHEN, SYDVKM. The CDR3 has 13 amino acids.

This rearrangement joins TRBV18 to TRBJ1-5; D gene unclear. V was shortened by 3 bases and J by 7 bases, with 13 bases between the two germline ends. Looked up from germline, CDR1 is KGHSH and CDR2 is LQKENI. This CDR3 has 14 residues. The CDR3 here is CASSPTGIGQPQHF. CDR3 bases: TGTGCCAGCTCACCGACGGGGATAGGACAGCCCCAGCATTTT.

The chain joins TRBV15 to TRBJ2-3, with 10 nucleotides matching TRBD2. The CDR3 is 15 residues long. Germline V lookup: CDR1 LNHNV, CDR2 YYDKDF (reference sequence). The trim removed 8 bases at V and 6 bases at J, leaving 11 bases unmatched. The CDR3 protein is CATAESGRGRDTQYF. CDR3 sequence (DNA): TGTGCCACCGCCGAAAGCGGGAGGGGGAGGGATACGCAGTATTTT. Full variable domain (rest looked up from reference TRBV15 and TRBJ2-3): DAMVIQNPRYQVTQFGKPVTLSCSQTLNHNVMYWYQQKSSQAPKLLFHYYDKDFNNEADTPDNFQSRRPNTSFCFLDIRSPGLGDTAMYLCATAESGRGRDTQYFGPGTRLTVL.

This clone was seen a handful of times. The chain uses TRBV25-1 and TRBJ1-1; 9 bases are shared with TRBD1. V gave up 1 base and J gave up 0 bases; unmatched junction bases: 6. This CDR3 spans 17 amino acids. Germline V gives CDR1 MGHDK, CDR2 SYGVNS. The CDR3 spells CASSESGTGPMNTEAFF. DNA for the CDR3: TGTGCCAGCAGTGAATCCGGGACAGGGCCCATGAACACTGAAGCTTTCTTT.

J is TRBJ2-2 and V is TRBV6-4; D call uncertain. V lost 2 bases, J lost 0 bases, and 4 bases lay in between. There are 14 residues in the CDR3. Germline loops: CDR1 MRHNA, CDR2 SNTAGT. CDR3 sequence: CASSDVANTGELFF. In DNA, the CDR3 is TGTGCCAGCAGTGACGTAGCGAACACCGGGGAGCTGTTTTTT.

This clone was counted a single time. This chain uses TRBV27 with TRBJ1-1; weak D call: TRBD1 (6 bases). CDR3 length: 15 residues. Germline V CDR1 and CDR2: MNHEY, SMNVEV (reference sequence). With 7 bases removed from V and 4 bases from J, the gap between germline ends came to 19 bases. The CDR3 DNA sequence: TGTGCCAGCATGCCTAGCTTCCAGGGGCGCACTGAAGCTTTCTTT. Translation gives CASMPSFQGRTEAFF.

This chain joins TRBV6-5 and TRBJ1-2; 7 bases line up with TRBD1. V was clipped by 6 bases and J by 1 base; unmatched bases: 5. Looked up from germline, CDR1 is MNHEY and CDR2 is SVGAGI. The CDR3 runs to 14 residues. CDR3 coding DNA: TGTGCCAGCAGGAAGACAGGGATTAACTATGGCTACACCTTC. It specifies CASRKTGINYGYTF.

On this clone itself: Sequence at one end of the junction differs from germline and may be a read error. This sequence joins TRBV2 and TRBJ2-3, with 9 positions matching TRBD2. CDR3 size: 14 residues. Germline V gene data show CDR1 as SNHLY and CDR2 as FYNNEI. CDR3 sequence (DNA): TGTGCCAGCAGTCATGGGACTAGCAGAGATACGCAGTATTTT. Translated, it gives CASSHGTSRDTQYF.

Here the CDR3 DNA reads TGTGCCAGCAAGACAGGGGAGGCTGGCCTCCATCAGCCCCAGCATTTT. Its protein product is CASKTGEAGLHQPQHF. This chain uses TRBV2 with TRBJ1-5; 8 bases are shared with TRBD1. V shed 7 bases, J shed 5 bases, and the junction held 13 bases outside the gene matches. This CDR3 has 16 amino acids. Germline CDR1 and CDR2: SNHLY and FYNNEI.

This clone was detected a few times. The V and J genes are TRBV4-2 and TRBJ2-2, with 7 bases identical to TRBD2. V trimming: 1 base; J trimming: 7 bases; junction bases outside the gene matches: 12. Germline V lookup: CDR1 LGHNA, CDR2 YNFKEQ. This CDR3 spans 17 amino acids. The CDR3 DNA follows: TGTGCCAGCAGCCAAGCTTGGGCGGGAGAGAGCGGCGGGGAGCTGTTTTTT. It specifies CASSQAWAGESGGELFF.

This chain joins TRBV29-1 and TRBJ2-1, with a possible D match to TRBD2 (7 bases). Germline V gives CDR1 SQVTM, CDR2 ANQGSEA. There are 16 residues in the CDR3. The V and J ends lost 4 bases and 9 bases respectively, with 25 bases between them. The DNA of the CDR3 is TGCAGCGTTGGACTAGGGGGGGAAGAAGGACACAGTGAGCAGTTCTTC. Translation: CSVGLGGEEGHSEQFF.

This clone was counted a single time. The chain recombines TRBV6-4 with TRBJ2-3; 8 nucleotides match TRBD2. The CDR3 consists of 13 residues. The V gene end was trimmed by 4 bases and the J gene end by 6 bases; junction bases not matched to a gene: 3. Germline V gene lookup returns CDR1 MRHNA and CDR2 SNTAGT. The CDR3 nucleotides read TGTGCCAGCAGTGCCCGGGGGGGTGATACGCAGTATTTT. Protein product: CASSARGGDTQYF.

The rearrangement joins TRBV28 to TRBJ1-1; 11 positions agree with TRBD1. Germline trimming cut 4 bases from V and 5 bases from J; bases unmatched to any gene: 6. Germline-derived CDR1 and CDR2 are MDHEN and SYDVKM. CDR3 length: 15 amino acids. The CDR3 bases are TGTGCCAGCAGTTCGGACAGGGGGCGAGGAACTGAAGCTTTCTTT. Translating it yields CASSSDRGRGTEAFF.

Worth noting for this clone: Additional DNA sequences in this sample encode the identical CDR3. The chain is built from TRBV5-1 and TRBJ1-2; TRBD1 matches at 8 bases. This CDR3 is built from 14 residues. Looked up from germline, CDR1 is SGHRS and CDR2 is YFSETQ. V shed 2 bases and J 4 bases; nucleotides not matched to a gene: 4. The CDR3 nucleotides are TGCGCCAGCAGCTTAGGACAGGGAGGCTATGGCTACACCTTC. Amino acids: CASSLGQGGYGYTF.

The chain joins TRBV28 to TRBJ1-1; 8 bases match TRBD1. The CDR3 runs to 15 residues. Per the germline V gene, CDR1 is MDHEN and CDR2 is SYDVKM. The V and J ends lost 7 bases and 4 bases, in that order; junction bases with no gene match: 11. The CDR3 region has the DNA TGTGCCAGCACGTCTTTACCCAGGGGGCTCACTGAAGCTTTCTTT. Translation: CASTSLPRGLTEAFF.